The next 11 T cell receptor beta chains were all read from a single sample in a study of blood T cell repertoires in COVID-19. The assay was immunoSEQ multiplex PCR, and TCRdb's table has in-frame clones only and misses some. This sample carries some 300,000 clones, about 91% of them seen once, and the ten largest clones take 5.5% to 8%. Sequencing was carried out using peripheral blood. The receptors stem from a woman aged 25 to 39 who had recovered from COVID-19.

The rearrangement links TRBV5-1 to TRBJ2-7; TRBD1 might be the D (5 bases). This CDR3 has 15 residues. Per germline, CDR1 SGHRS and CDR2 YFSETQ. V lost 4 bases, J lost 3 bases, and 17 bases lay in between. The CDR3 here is CASSQRWGADYEQYF. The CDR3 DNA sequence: TGCGCCAGCAGCCAGAGATGGGGCGCTGACTACGAGCAGTACTTC.

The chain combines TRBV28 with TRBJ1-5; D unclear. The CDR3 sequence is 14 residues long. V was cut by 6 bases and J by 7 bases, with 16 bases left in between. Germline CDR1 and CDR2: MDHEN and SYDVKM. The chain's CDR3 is CASRRTREGQPQHF. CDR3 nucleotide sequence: TGTGCCAGCAGACGGACCCGGGAGGGACAGCCCCAGCATTTT.

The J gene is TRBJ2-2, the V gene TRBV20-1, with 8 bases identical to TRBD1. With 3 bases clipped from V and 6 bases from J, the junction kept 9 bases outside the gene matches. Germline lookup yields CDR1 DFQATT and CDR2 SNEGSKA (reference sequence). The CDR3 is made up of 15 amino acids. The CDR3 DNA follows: TGCAGTGCTAGTGCAGGGGGCAGGGCACCCGGGGAGCTGTTTTTT. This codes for CSASAGGRAPGELFF.

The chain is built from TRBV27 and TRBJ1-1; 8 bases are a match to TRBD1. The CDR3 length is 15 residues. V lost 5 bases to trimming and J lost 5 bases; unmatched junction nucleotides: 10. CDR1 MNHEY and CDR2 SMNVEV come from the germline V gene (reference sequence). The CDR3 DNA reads TGTGCCAGCAGTCTCCAAACAGGGGGAGGAACTGAAGCTTTCTTT. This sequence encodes CASSLQTGGGTEAFF.

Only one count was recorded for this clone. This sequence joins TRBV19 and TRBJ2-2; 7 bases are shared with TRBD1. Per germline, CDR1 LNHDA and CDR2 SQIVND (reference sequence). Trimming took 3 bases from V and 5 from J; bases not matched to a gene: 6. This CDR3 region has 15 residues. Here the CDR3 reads CASSIGTVGTGELFF. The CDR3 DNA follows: TGTGCCAGTAGTATCGGGACAGTAGGGACCGGGGAGCTGTTTTTT.

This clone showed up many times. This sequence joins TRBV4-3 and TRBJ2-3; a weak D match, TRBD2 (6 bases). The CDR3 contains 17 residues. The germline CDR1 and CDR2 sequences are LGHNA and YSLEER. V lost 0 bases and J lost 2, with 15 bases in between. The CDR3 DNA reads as TGCGCCAGCAGCCAAGATCTGAGGGCGGGGCTCACAGATACGCAGTATTTT. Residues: CASSQDLRAGLTDTQYF.

For the CDR3, the DNA is TGCGCCAGCAGCCGGACTCCTGGGGAGACCCAGTACTTC. It specifies CASSRTPGETQYF. The V and J genes are TRBV4-3 and TRBJ2-5, with a tentative D call TRBD2 (5 bases). CDR3 length: 13 residues. Between the trimmed V and J ends, which lost 4 bases and 5 bases, there was a span of 11 bases. The V gene's germline CDR1 is LGHNA and CDR2 YSLEER.

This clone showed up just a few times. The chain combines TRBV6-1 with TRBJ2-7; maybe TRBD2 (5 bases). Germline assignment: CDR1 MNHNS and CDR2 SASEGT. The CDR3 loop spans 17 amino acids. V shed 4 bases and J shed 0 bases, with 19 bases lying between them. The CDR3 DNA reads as TGTGCCAGCAGTGGCGGAGGAGGATTCCTCCTCTCCTACGAGCAGTACTTC. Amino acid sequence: CASSGGGGFLLSYEQYF.

The CDR3 sequence: CSVEEPGGPTEAFF. The CDR3 bases are TGCAGCGTTGAAGAACCGGGCGGGCCCACTGAAGCTTTCTTT. This chain links TRBV29-1 with TRBJ1-1; D gene unclear. The ends were cut back, 0 bases at V and 4 bases at J, with 12 bases in the middle. The CDR3 is 14 residues long. Germline V CDR1 and CDR2: SQVTM, ANQGSEA.

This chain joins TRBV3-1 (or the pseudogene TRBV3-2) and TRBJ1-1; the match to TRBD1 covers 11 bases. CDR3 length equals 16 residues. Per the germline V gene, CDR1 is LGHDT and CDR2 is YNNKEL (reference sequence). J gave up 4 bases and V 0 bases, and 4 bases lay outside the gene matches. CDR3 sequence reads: CASSQEVGTGGTEAFF. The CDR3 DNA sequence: TGTGCCAGCAGCCAAGAGGTCGGGACAGGGGGCACTGAAGCTTTCTTT.

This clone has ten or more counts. In nucleotides, the CDR3 is TGTGCCAGCAGCCCAACCGAGGGGGGGAGAGGGCAGCCCCAGCATTTT. Translating gives CASSPTEGGRGQPQHF. The chain couples TRBV4-2 to TRBJ1-5; a weak D match, TRBD1 (6 bases). This CDR3 comprises 16 residues. V was shortened by 4 bases and J by 7 bases, with 20 bases between the two germline ends. Germline V gives CDR1 LGHNA, CDR2 YNFKEQ.